The sequence of this TCR beta chain was determined in a study of blood T cell repertoires in COVID-19. On the study more broadly: Collection of acute and convalescent COVID-19 samples took place in the United States, Italy and Spain.

A single count supports this clone. The repertoire was sequenced with immunoSEQ multiplex PCR; TCRdb's copy has only in-frame clones and lacks some. The sample has some 140,000 clones, roughly 83% seen once. The study drew participants aged about 18 to 89 years from 20 to 30 US areas. Participants were placed into cohorts based on the clinical history they reported. Deletions cut 3 bases from V and 8 bases from J, with 5 bases between. From germline, CDR1 is KGHSH and CDR2 LQKENI. CDR3 length equals 11 residues. This TCR derives from a man aged 35-49 years with acute COVID-19. Input material: PBMCs or T cells enriched from blood (not recorded which). V usage is TRBV18 and J usage is TRBJ1-3; D ambiguous. This CDR3 is CASSPGDTIYF. Here the CDR3 DNA reads TGTGCCAGCTCACCGGGAGACACCATATATTTT. The whole variable domain, filled in from reference TRBV18 and TRBJ1-3, reads NAGVMQNPRHLVRRRGQEARLRCSPMKGHSHVYWYRQLPEEGLKFMVYLQKENIIDESGMPKERFSAEFPKEGPSILRIQQVVRGDSAAYFCASSPGDTIYFGEGSWLTVV.